This passage covers 9 T cell receptor beta chains from one sample sequenced in a study of response to subunit inactivated influenza vaccine (dated by TCRdb to the late 2010s). Per the publication, the time point label means: approximately 45 days after influenza vaccine administration. The library was built by means of RT-PCR. The sequencer was an Illumina HiSeq 2500. TCRdb reprocessed the public reads (quality trimming at Q25 with fastp, clone calling with MiXCR) and kept in-frame beta chains. Merged by CDR3 protein, the rows form single entries marked with the most common genes and DNA. The sample table records 500,000 or so distinct CDR3 sequences; approximately 10% of these occur just once. Over 9.5% of the sample is held by the ten biggest clonotypes. Sequencing used PBMCs from blood, obtained about 40 days after vaccination. Receptor source: a man aged 50 to 60 who received an inactivated influenza vaccine. Donor details come from another sample of the same person, matched by shared clones.

The chain recombines TRBV20-1 with TRBJ2-7; 7 bases are a match to TRBD1. The CDR3 consists of 15 residues. In germline, CDR1 is DFQATT, CDR2 SNEGSKA (reference sequence). With V trimmed by 0 bases and J by 2 bases, 7 bases remained unmatched. The CDR3 protein is CSAREPLTGPYEQYF. The CDR3 DNA sequence: TGCAGTGCTAGAGAACCCTTGACAGGGCCCTACGAGCAGTACTTC.

The chain carries TRBV5-1 and TRBJ2-5; D gene unclear. V dropped 1 base and J dropped 1 base, with 8 bases sitting between them. Germline CDR1 and CDR2: SGHRS and YFSETQ. The CDR3 contains 14 residues. CDR3 sequence (DNA): TGCGCCAGCAGCTTGATGCAGCTCCAAGAGACCCAGTACTTC. Translated: CASSLMQLQETQYF. The variable domain in full, completed from reference TRBV5-1 and TRBJ2-5, reads KAGVTQTPRYLIKTRGQQVTLSCSPISGHRSVSWYQQTPGQGLQFLFEYFSETQRNKGNFPGRFSGRQFSNSRSEMNVSTLELGDSALYLCASSLMQLQETQYFGPGTRLLVL.

This clonotype was counted between two and nine times. The J gene is TRBJ1-1, the V gene TRBV7-9, with TRBD1 matching 7 bases. The germline CDR1 and CDR2 sequences are SEHNR and FQNEAQ (reference sequence). This CDR3 has 13 amino acids. V lost 1 base, J lost 11 bases, and 7 bases stayed unmatched. The CDR3 protein is CASSLDTQGRAFF. Written as DNA, the CDR3 is TGTGCCAGCAGCTTAGACACACAGGGGCGGGCTTTCTTT.

This clonotype turned up a few times. This rearrangement joins TRBV2 to TRBJ2-2, with D perhaps TRBD1 (7 bases). Germline-derived CDR1 and CDR2 are SNHLY and FYNNEI. V lost 7 bases and J 5 bases, leaving 17 bases between the germline ends. This CDR3 has 15 amino acids. CDR3 sequence: CASNQGQEGTGELFF. In DNA form, the CDR3 reads TGTGCCAGCAATCAAGGACAGGAGGGAACCGGGGAGCTGTTTTTT.

V gene TRBV7-2 combines with J gene TRBJ2-7; D remains unclear. V gave up 1 base and J gave up 7 bases, with 11 bases separating them. The CDR3 length is 13 residues. Germline V gene data show CDR1 as SGHTA and CDR2 as FQGNSA. CDR3 coding DNA: TGTGCCAGCAGCTTAGGGACCGTGAGGGAGCAGTACTTC. It is translated as CASSLGTVREQYF.

V is TRBV20-1 and J is TRBJ1-6; D possibly corresponds to TRBD1 (5 bases). Trimming pared 1 base from V and 7 bases from J, leaving 5 bases between. CDR3 size: 12 residues. CDR1 is DFQATT and CDR2 is SNEGSKA in the germline V gene (reference sequence). The CDR3 bases are TGCAGTGCTAGAGGACAGAATTCACCCCTCCACTTT. Its translation is CSARGQNSPLHF.

Only a few counts were recorded for this clonotype. The rearrangement joins TRBV20-1 to TRBJ2-3, with 7 bases lining up with TRBD2. The trim removed 4 bases at V and 2 bases at J, leaving 9 bases unmatched. Germline assignment: CDR1 DFQATT and CDR2 SNEGSKA (reference sequence). The CDR3 runs 15 residues. The CDR3 reads CSAKGVAGYTDTQYF. The DNA for the CDR3 is TGCAGTGCTAAAGGGGTAGCGGGTTACACAGATACGCAGTATTTT.

The chain couples TRBV7-6 to TRBJ2-7, with D unresolved. This CDR3 contains 15 residues. Deletions cut 5 bases from V and 0 bases from J, with 14 bases between. CDR1 is SGHVS, CDR2 FNYEAQ, per germline. The CDR3: CASSPPAVSSYEQYF. CDR3 sequence (DNA): TGTGCCAGCAGCCCACCGGCGGTTAGCTCCTACGAGCAGTACTTC.

This clonotype was observed a few times. The chain combines TRBV7-9 with TRBJ1-5; TRBD1 aligns across 10 bases. Germline CDR1 SEHNR, CDR2 FQNEAQ (reference sequence). J lost 5 bases, V lost 5 bases, and 12 bases had no gene match. The CDR3 has 17 amino acids. The CDR3 nucleotides are TGTGCCAGCAGCAAACAGCCACCGGGACAGGGGCATCAGCCCCAGCATTTT. Protein product: CASSKQPPGQGHQPQHF.